The 22 T cell receptor beta chains listed next were all sequenced from one sample in a study of T cell responses to AZD1222 COVID-19 vaccine. Only in-frame clones appear in the TCRdb table, and some are missing; sequencing was by immunoSEQ multiplex PCR. Of roughly 110,000 clones listed, about 92% are singletons. Here the sequenced sample was peripheral blood, taken 28 days after the second AZD1222 dose. These receptors all come from an adult who received the AZD1222 COVID-19 vaccine.

This chain uses TRBV7-9 with TRBJ2-7; the D call may be TRBD1 or TRBD2 (5 bases each). Looked up from germline, CDR1 is SEHNR and CDR2 is FQNEAQ (reference sequence). The V end lost 4 bases, the J end lost 3 bases, and 13 bases lay between the germline ends. The CDR3 totals 14 residues. The CDR3 DNA is TGTGCCAGCAGCTACGAGGGGCCTTACTACGAGCAGTACTTC. This sequence encodes CASSYEGPYYEQYF.

The rearrangement joins TRBV18 to TRBJ1-1; 9 bases are shared with TRBD1. Germline V gene sequence: CDR1 KGHSH, CDR2 LQKENI. The V gene end was trimmed by 4 bases and the J gene end by 7 bases; junction bases not matched to a gene: 7. This CDR3 has 14 amino acids. CDR3 in amino acids: CASSRTGQGLEAFF. The CDR3 DNA reads TGTGCCAGCTCACGTACGGGACAGGGACTTGAAGCTTTCTTT.

The chain joins TRBV10-3 to TRBJ1-1; 7 bases map to TRBD1. CDR1 ENHRY and CDR2 SYGVKD come from the germline V gene. The CDR3 loop spans 14 amino acids. Here the CDR3 reads CATCRQGKRTEAFF. The CDR3 coding sequence is TGTGCGACTTGTAGACAGGGTAAGCGCACTGAAGCTTTCTTT.

CDR3 residues: CASSPIGGFYEQYF. The CDR3 bases are TGTGCCAGCAGCCCTATAGGTGGATTCTACGAGCAGTACTTC. The J gene is TRBJ2-7, the V gene TRBV5-4; D is unresolved. Trimming removed 4 bases at V and 3 bases at J, with 14 bases between. Germline CDR1 reads SGHNT; CDR2 reads YYREEE (reference sequence). The length of the CDR3 is 14 residues. Together with reference TRBV5-4 and TRBJ2-7, the CDR3 gives the full variable domain: ETGVTQSPTHLIKTRGQQVTLRCSSQSGHNTVSWYQQALGQGPQFIFQYYREEENGRGNFPPRFSGLQFPNYSSELNVNALELDDSALYLCASSPIGGFYEQYFGPGTRLTVT.

J is TRBJ1-2 and V is TRBV7-2, with a weak D call TRBD1 (5 bases). The germline CDR1 and CDR2 sequences are SGHTA and FQGNSA. The CDR3 contains 12 residues. V was clipped by 5 bases and J by 8 bases, with 12 bases between them. CDR3 coding DNA: TGTGCCAGCAGCCCCAGGGTTCAGGGCTACACCTTC. Its protein is CASSPRVQGYTF.

The chain carries TRBV6-1 and TRBJ2-7; D is uncertain. Trimming left V 3 bases short and J 6 bases short, with 15 bases between. Germline V gives CDR1 MNHNS, CDR2 SASEGT. The CDR3 is 14 residues long. CDR3 in DNA: TGTGCCAGCAGTGATCGGGTAGGGCTGCGCGAGCAGTACTTC. Encoded protein: CASSDRVGLREQYF.

This clone was seen just once. The chain combines TRBV3-1 (or the pseudogene TRBV3-2) with TRBJ2-7; 7 bases are a match to TRBD1. CDR1 is LGHDT, CDR2 YNNKEL, per germline (reference sequence). The length of the CDR3 is 12 residues. Trimming cost V 6 bases and J 3 bases; bases outside gene matches: 2. The CDR3 DNA reads as TGTGCCAGCAGGGACAGGAGCTACGAGCAGTACTTC. Its protein product is CASRDRSYEQYF.

The V gene is TRBV27, the J gene TRBJ1-2; possible D gene TRBD1, 6 bases. Germline CDR1 and CDR2: MNHEY and SMNVEV (reference sequence). The CDR3 contains 12 residues. V lost 8 bases and J 7 bases, leaving 14 bases between the germline ends. Written as DNA, the CDR3 is TGTGCCAGCGGCCGGGGGCTGAGTGGCTACACCTTC. This gives the protein CASGRGLSGYTF.

The gene calls are TRBV6-5 and TRBJ2-5; D is undetermined. V dropped 6 bases and J dropped 4 bases, with 12 bases sitting between them. The CDR3 contains 13 residues. The germline CDR1 and CDR2 sequences are MNHEY and SVGAGI. CDR3 amino acids: CASRSRARETQYF. CDR3 nucleotides: TGTGCCAGCAGATCTAGGGCTCGAGAGACCCAGTACTTC.

This clone was picked up one time. In DNA, the CDR3 is TGTGCCAGTAGGGCCTGGACAGGGGGGACCAACTATGGCTACACCTTC. Translation gives CASRAWTGGTNYGYTF. The genes are TRBV19 and TRBJ1-2; 10 nucleotides align to TRBD1. V shed 6 bases, J shed 2 bases, and the junction held 9 bases outside the gene matches. The CDR3 has 16 residues. In germline, CDR1 is LNHDA, CDR2 SQIVND (reference sequence).

The V and J genes are TRBV15 and TRBJ1-1; D possibly corresponds to TRBD1 (5 bases). V was shortened by 1 base and J by 2 bases, with 11 bases between the two germline ends. Germline CDR1 reads LNHNV; CDR2 reads YYDKDF (reference sequence). CDR3 length equals 15 residues. The CDR3 nucleotides are TGTGCCACCAGCAGAGTGGCCAGGGCCAACACTGAAGCTTTCTTT. It encodes CATSRVARANTEAFF.

The chain recombines TRBV11-2 with TRBJ2-1; 8 bases map to TRBD2. There are 12 residues in the CDR3. From germline, CDR1 is SGHAT and CDR2 FQNNGV. The V gene end was trimmed by 5 bases and the J gene end by 10 bases; junction bases not matched to a gene: 4. The CDR3 is CASSRLASEQFF. The CDR3 DNA reads TGTGCCAGCAGCCGACTAGCGTCGGAGCAGTTCTTC.

This CDR3 is CASTVTSGRSYTQYF. The CDR3 nucleotides read TGTGCCAGCACCGTGACTAGCGGGAGGTCGTATACGCAGTATTTT. The V call is TRBV11-1, the J call TRBJ2-3, with 13 bases that match TRBD2. The V gene's germline CDR1 is SGHAT and CDR2 FQDESV (reference sequence). This CDR3 spans 15 amino acids. Trimming took 7 bases from V and 7 from J; bases not matched to a gene: 8.

V is TRBV5-4 and J is TRBJ1-1; 8 positions match TRBD1. This CDR3 is built from 17 residues. Trimming at V came to 4 bases and at J to 5 bases, leaving 16 bases not matched to a gene. In germline, CDR1 is SGHNT, CDR2 YYREEE (reference sequence). Here the CDR3 reads CASSPGPGQGYITEAFF. The CDR3, as DNA: TGTGCCAGCAGCCCAGGACCAGGACAGGGCTATATTACTGAAGCTTTCTTT.

This clone is a singleton in its sample. The chain combines TRBV5-4 with TRBJ1-1; D is possibly TRBD1 (6 bases). The V end was cut by 4 bases, the J end by 1 base, with 8 bases between. The CDR3 runs to 13 residues. Germline V gene data show CDR1 as SGHNT and CDR2 as YYREEE (reference sequence). CDR3 loop: CASSQGRNTEAFF. Written as DNA, the CDR3 is TGTGCCAGCAGCCAGGGGCGGAACACTGAAGCTTTCTTT.

The rearrangement links TRBV29-1 to TRBJ2-3; a possible D gene is TRBD1 (6 bases). The germline V gene encodes CDR1 SQVTM and CDR2 ANQGSEA. Trimming took off 6 bases at V and 3 bases at J, with 19 bases between the two ends. The CDR3 has 15 residues. CDR3 bases: TGCAGCGTGGAACCGGGCCAGGGGATAACAGATACGCAGTATTTT. Translation: CSVEPGQGITDTQYF.

The chain recombines TRBV9 with TRBJ1-6; D not certain. Per germline, CDR1 SGDLS and CDR2 YYNGEE. This CDR3 is built from 15 residues. Trimming pared 2 bases from V and 10 bases from J, leaving 16 bases between. The CDR3 DNA reads TGTGCCAGCAGCGTGACGACCGCGCCGGGCTCACCCCTCCACTTT. Amino acid sequence: CASSVTTAPGSPLHF.

The chain recombines TRBV7-3 with TRBJ1-6; 7 positions agree with TRBD1. The trim removed 4 bases at V and 6 bases at J, leaving 3 bases unmatched. Germline lookup yields CDR1 SGHTA and CDR2 FQGTGA. The CDR3 totals 14 residues. For the CDR3, the DNA is TGTGCCAGCAGCTCCGGACAGGTTAATTCACCCCTCCACTTT. As protein: CASSSGQVNSPLHF.

The table lists this clone with a count of one. This chain uses TRBV14 with TRBJ2-5; D may correspond to TRBD1 or TRBD2 (5 bases each). CDR1 and CDR2 (germline): SGHDN, FVKESK. This CDR3 contains 15 residues. Trimming left V 4 bases short and J 4 bases short, with 16 bases between. CDR3 in amino acids: CASSLSGRGGETQYF. The CDR3 coding sequence is TGTGCCAGCAGCCTATCGGGACGGGGTGGAGAGACCCAGTACTTC.

This chain joins TRBV7-2 and TRBJ1-2; TRBD1 aligns across 7 bases. The V gene's germline CDR1 is SGHTA and CDR2 FQGNSA. The V gene end was trimmed by 5 bases and the J gene end by 7 bases; junction bases not matched to a gene: 13. The CDR3 is 15 residues long. The CDR3 sequence: CASSKSSTGVGGYTF. In nucleotides, the CDR3 is TGTGCCAGCAGCAAATCCTCAACAGGGGTTGGTGGCTACACCTTC. Using reference TRBV7-2 and TRBJ1-2 for the parts outside the CDR3, the full variable domain is GAGVSQSPSNKVTEKGKDVELRCDPISGHTALYWYRQSLGQGLEFLIYFQGNSAPDKSGLPSDRFSAERTGGSVSTLTIQRTQQEDSAVYLCASSKSSTGVGGYTFGSGTRLTVV.

The chain recombines TRBV30 with TRBJ1-3, with D unclear. Germline CDR1 is GTSNPN and CDR2 is SVGIG (reference sequence). This CDR3 is 12 amino acids long. V lost 4 bases and J 0 bases, leaving 4 bases between the germline ends. The CDR3 coding sequence is TGTGCCTGGACCGACTCTGGAAACACCATATATTTT. Amino acid sequence: CAWTDSGNTIYF.

There are a few counts of this clone. The chain joins TRBV7-9 to TRBJ1-4; D not resolved. The germline CDR1 and CDR2 sequences are SEHNR and FQNEAQ (reference sequence). CDR3 size: 15 residues. Trimming removed 5 bases from V and 8 bases from J, with 18 bases in between. CDR3 protein: CASSPKLRLGEKLFF. The CDR3 DNA reads TGTGCCAGCAGCCCGAAGCTGCGGTTGGGGGAAAAACTGTTTTTT.